What follows is one TCR beta chain and its context. This sample stems from a study of blood T cell repertoires in COVID-19. Patients in Seattle were enrolled during active infection, then followed longitudinally. Generated by immunoSEQ multiplex PCR, the TCRdb table keeps only in-frame clones and is missing some. The sample carries under 250,000 clones, 70% to 90% recorded once. This sequence originates from a woman aged 30 to 39 with COVID-19, enrolled during active disease. Sequenced input: peripheral blood.

This chain's CDR3 is CASSDPKRCRDTGELFF. The CDR3 coding sequence is TGTGCCAGCAGTGACCCCAAGCGGTGCCGGGACACCGGGGAGCTGTTTTTT. V gene TRBV6-4 combines with J gene TRBJ2-2; possibly TRBD2 for D (5 bases). V lost 2 bases and J lost 3, with 16 bases in between. CDR1 and CDR2 from the germline V gene are MRHNA and SNTAGT. The CDR3 is made up of 17 amino acids.